The 31 T cell receptor beta chains reported below all come from one sample, sequenced in a study of T cells in Graves' hyperthyroidism and ophthalmopathy. RNA transcripts yielded amplified TCR beta CDR3 regions. Researchers ran a first-round RT-PCR on the TCR CDR3 using the HTBI primer set. From the multiplex PCR reads, TCRdb called clonotypes with MiXCR, one entry per CDR3 protein. The data contain 450,000 to 600,000 distinct CDR3 sequences, 15% to 20% of them singletons. Sequenced sample: blood. These receptors were obtained from a man in his forties with Graves' ophthalmopathy.

This clonotype has ten or more counts. The V gene is TRBV13, the J gene TRBJ2-1; D is undetermined. The CDR3 sequence is 14 residues long. Between the trimmed V and J ends, which lost 3 bases and 4 bases, there was a span of 10 bases. Germline values: CDR1 PRHDT, CDR2 FYEKMQ (reference sequence). The CDR3 DNA follows: TGTGCCAGCAGCTTCAGAGGACCGTACAATGAGCAGTTCTTC. This translates into CASSFRGPYNEQFF.

This clonotype occurred many times. The CDR3 is CASSVKAYLSSYEQYF. Written as DNA, the CDR3 is TGTGCCAGCAGTGTAAAAGCCTACCTTAGCTCCTACGAGCAGTACTTC. The V call is TRBV2, the J call TRBJ2-7; unclear D gene. The CDR3 contains 16 residues. Germline V CDR1 and CDR2: SNHLY, FYNNEI. Trimming removed 4 bases from V and 0 bases from J, with 16 bases in between. Supplemented by reference TRBV2 and TRBJ2-7, the full variable domain reads EPEVTQTPSHQVTQMGQEVILRCVPISNHLYFYWYRQILGQKVEFLVSFYNNEISEKSEIFDDQFSVERPDGSNFTLKIRSTKLEDSAMYFCASSVKAYLSSYEQYFGPGTRLTVT.

As concerns this clonotype: At one of its ends the junction is not consistent with the germline gene, which may arise from a read error. The V gene is TRBV9, the J gene TRBJ2-3; D gene unclear. CDR1 is SGDLS, CDR2 YYNGEE, per germline. This CDR3 is built from 16 residues. CDR3 sequence (DNA): TGTGCCAACAGCGTGGGGATAACCCCCAGCACAGATACGCAGTATTTT. It specifies CANSVGITPSTDTQYF.

The chain has TRBV6-1 and TRBJ2-7, with 7 nucleotides matching TRBD2. Germline V gene data show CDR1 as MNHNS and CDR2 as SASEGT. The CDR3 has 16 amino acids. J was trimmed by 3 bases and V by 11 bases; bases with no gene match: 19. The CDR3, as DNA: TGTGCCCCTACTCCAGACATCCTAGCGGCGGACTACGAGCAGTACTTC. It codes for CAPTPDILAADYEQYF.

This clonotype has more than one count but fewer than ten. The V gene is TRBV20-1, the J gene TRBJ2-5; the D is unclear. The CDR3 totals 11 residues. Trimming cost V 8 bases and J 4 bases, with 11 bases left between them. Germline values: CDR1 DFQATT, CDR2 SNEGSKA (reference sequence). The CDR3 region has the DNA TGCAGTCTGACTCAGTTAGAGACCCAGTACTTC. It translates to CSLTQLETQYF.

This clonotype was picked up a small number of times. The V gene is TRBV5-5, the J gene TRBJ2-3, with D unclear. Trimming took 0 bases from V and 6 from J, leaving 8 bases between them. The CDR3 is made up of 13 amino acids. Per germline, CDR1 SGHKS and CDR2 YYEKEE (reference sequence). CDR3 in amino acids: CASSLGRSDTQYF. CDR3 in DNA: TGTGCCAGCAGCTTGGGTCGGTCGGATACGCAGTATTTT. Full variable domain (remainder filled in from reference TRBV5-5 and TRBJ2-3): DAGVTQSPTHLIKTRGQQVTLRCSPISGHKSVSWYQQVLGQGPQFIFQYYEKEERGRGNFPDRFSARQFPNYSSELNVNALLLGDSALYLCASSLGRSDTQYFGPGTRLTVL.

V and J are TRBV19 and TRBJ2-3, with D possibly called TRBD1 or TRBD2 (5 bases each). The CDR3 extends over 15 amino acids. The V gene lost 6 bases and the J gene lost 2 bases, with 15 bases spanning the gap. Germline CDR1 is LNHDA and CDR2 is SQIVND (reference sequence). The CDR3 DNA is TGTGCCAGTAGCCCAGGATCCGGGGCCACAGATACGCAGTATTTT. Translated, it gives CASSPGSGATDTQYF. The whole variable domain, filled in from reference TRBV19 and TRBJ2-3, reads DGGITQSPKYLFRKEGQNVTLSCEQNLNHDAMYWYRQDPGQGLRLIYYSQIVNDFQKGDIAEGYSVSREKKESFPLTVTSAQKNPTAFYLCASSPGSGATDTQYFGPGTRLTVL.

V and J are TRBV5-1 and TRBJ1-6; D call uncertain. Trimming pared 5 bases from V and 2 bases from J, leaving 11 bases between. This CDR3 has 15 amino acids. Per the germline V gene, CDR1 is SGHRS and CDR2 is YFSETQ. Written as DNA, the CDR3 is TGCGCCAGCAGAGTCTCCCTGGCCTATAATTCACCCCTCCACTTT. Amino acids: CASRVSLAYNSPLHF. Filled out from reference TRBV5-1 and TRBJ1-6, the complete variable domain reads KAGVTQTPRYLIKTRGQQVTLSCSPISGHRSVSWYQQTPGQGLQFLFEYFSETQRNKGNFPGRFSGRQFSNSRSEMNVSTLELGDSALYLCASRVSLAYNSPLHFGNGTRLTVT.

Remarks on this clonotype: With a much larger clone just one base away, this may be a read error. The CDR3 spells CVSSAPSTEQYF. The CDR3, as DNA: TGTGTCAGCAGCGCCCCCTCCACCGAGCAGTACTTC. The J gene is TRBJ2-7, the V gene TRBV2; D is undetermined. Germline V gives CDR1 SNHLY, CDR2 FYNNEI. The CDR3 consists of 12 residues. Full variable domain (remainder filled in from reference TRBV2 and TRBJ2-7): EPEVTQTPSHQVTQMGQEVILRCVPISNHLYFYWYRQILGQKVEFLVSFYNNEISEKSEIFDDQFSVERPDGSNFTLKIRSTKLEDSAMYFCVSSAPSTEQYFGPGTRLTVT.

Of note for this clonotype: The germline gene is not matched at one end of the junction; a read error may be the cause. V and J are TRBV7-7 and TRBJ2-5, with a tentative D call TRBD2 (5 bases). The germline gives CDR1 SSHAT, CDR2 FNYEAQ (reference sequence). This CDR3 has 14 residues. The CDR3 here is CASSSDWGQETQYF. CDR3 in DNA: TGTGCTAGCAGTTCGGACTGGGGCCAAGAGACCCAGTACTTC.

This clonotype was seen a few times. This chain uses TRBV3-1 with TRBJ1-4; D remains ambiguous. From germline, CDR1 is LGHDT and CDR2 YNNKEL (reference sequence). Trimming took off 1 base at V and 7 bases at J, with 16 bases between the two ends. This CDR3 spans 16 amino acids. The CDR3 region has the DNA TGTGCCAGCAGCCAAGTAGAGGTCCGGGCTTCTGAAAAACTGTTTTTT. Its translation is CASSQVEVRASEKLFF.

V and J are TRBV20-1 and TRBJ2-3, with D perhaps TRBD2 (7 bases). CDR1 is DFQATT and CDR2 is SNEGSKA in the germline V gene (reference sequence). The CDR3 totals 13 residues. Trimming shortened V by 6 bases and J by 8 bases, and 18 bases separated the two germline ends. Here the CDR3 DNA reads TGCAGTGCGACCGGGACTATAGGGGGTACGCAGTATTTT. This translates into CSATGTIGGTQYF.

The genes are TRBV20-1 and TRBJ2-3; D gene ambiguous. This CDR3 is built from 13 residues. Deletions cut 0 bases from V and 7 bases from J, with 11 bases between. Germline CDR1 and CDR2: DFQATT and SNEGSKA (reference sequence). The CDR3 bases are TGCAGTGCTAGAGATCTCGGGCTAAATACGCAGTATTTT. This gives the protein CSARDLGLNTQYF.

This clonotype was detected many times. The V and J genes are TRBV28 and TRBJ2-7; TRBD2 is a possible D gene (6 bases). CDR3 length equals 14 residues. Trimming pared 4 bases from V and 0 bases from J, leaving 10 bases between. Per the germline V gene, CDR1 is MDHEN and CDR2 is SYDVKM. In nucleotides, the CDR3 is TGTGCCAGCAGTTACGGGACTCGCTCCTACGAGCAGTACTTC. It specifies CASSYGTRSYEQYF.

This chain joins TRBV27 and TRBJ1-2, with D possibly being TRBD1 (5 bases). Germline values: CDR1 MNHEY, CDR2 SMNVEV (reference sequence). This CDR3 comprises 15 residues. Trimming stripped 3 bases from V and 1 base from J, with 12 bases between. The CDR3 nucleotides read TGTGCCAGCAGTTTGGGGGACGGGGTTAACTATGGCTACACCTTC. It encodes CASSLGDGVNYGYTF.

This clonotype appeared a single time. The conserved phenylalanine or tryptophan is not found at the CDR3 terminus, so this likely reflects a read error. This chain links TRBV18 with TRBJ2-1, with D perhaps being TRBD1 or TRBD2 (5 bases each). Deletions cut 6 bases from V and 2 bases from J, with 17 bases between. Germline CDR1 is KGHSH and CDR2 is LQKENI. The length of the CDR3 is 16 residues. CDR3 amino acids: CASSPLGDSPYNEQFL. DNA for the CDR3: TGTGCCAGCTCCCCCTTGGGAGACAGCCCCTACAATGAGCAGTTCCTC.

Only a few counts were recorded for this clonotype. This chain uses TRBV12-3 or TRBV12-4 with TRBJ2-1; D gene unclear. CDR3 length equals 13 residues. Trimming shortened V by 6 bases and J by 4 bases, and 10 bases separated the two germline ends. The CDR3 region has the DNA TGTGCCAGCAGCGGACGGGTATACAATGAGCAGTTCTTC. It specifies CASSGRVYNEQFF.

About this clonotype: This could be a read error, since a much larger clone is one nucleotide away. This chain links TRBV5-1 with TRBJ2-2, with D perhaps being TRBD1 or TRBD2 (5 bases each). Germline CDR1 and CDR2: SGHRS and YFSETQ. The CDR3 is 17 residues long. V was pared by 0 bases and J by 2 bases, with 14 bases between. The CDR3 here is CASSLAGPFLNTGELFF. Written as DNA, the CDR3 is TGCGCCAGCAGCTTGGCGGGGCCATTTCTAAACACCGGGGAGCTGTTTTTT.

This clonotype was picked up a small number of times. This chain links TRBV5-5 with TRBJ1-2, with unresolved D. The CDR3 length is 14 residues. Trimming shortened V by 0 bases and J by 8 bases, and 14 bases separated the two germline ends. CDR1 and CDR2 (germline): SGHKS, YYEKEE (reference sequence). The CDR3 DNA sequence: TGTGCCAGCAGCTTGGCGGGCAGTGGCGGGGGCTACACCTTC. This codes for CASSLAGSGGGYTF.

The chain employs TRBV7-2 and TRBJ1-4; D might be TRBD1 (5 bases). Germline V gene lookup returns CDR1 SGHTA and CDR2 FQGNSA. The V and J ends lost 1 base and 10 bases respectively, with 13 bases between them. The CDR3 runs 14 residues. The CDR3 nucleotides read TGTGCCAGCAGCTTAGTGGTTCAGGGCGGAAAACTGTTTTTT. This codes for CASSLVVQGGKLFF.

The chain recombines TRBV6-2 or TRBV6-3 with TRBJ1-6; no reliable D call. V lost 0 bases to trimming and J lost 10 bases, with 7 bases between them. Germline CDR1 MNHEY, CDR2 SVGEGT. The CDR3 is 13 residues long. The CDR3 bases are TGTGCCAGCAGTTACTCAGGCCAGTCACCCCTCCACTTT. Translating gives CASSYSGQSPLHF.

This clonotype was seen more than once but under ten times. The rearrangement joins TRBV6-5 to TRBJ2-7, with D tentatively TRBD2 (7 bases). The CDR3 consists of 16 residues. Germline CDR1 is MNHEY and CDR2 is SVGAGI. Trimming removed 4 bases at V and 0 bases at J, with 16 bases between. CDR3 coding DNA: TGTGCCAGCAGTTCGAGTAGGGGGGGCAGCTCCTACGAGCAGTACTTC. Translating gives CASSSSRGGSSYEQYF.

The chain employs TRBV19 and TRBJ1-2; possibly TRBD1 for D (5 bases). V gave up 2 bases and J gave up 4 bases, with 17 bases separating them. Per the germline V gene, CDR1 is LNHDA and CDR2 is SQIVND (reference sequence). This CDR3 spans 16 amino acids. CDR3 amino acids: CASSIKWREGRYGYTF. CDR3 DNA: TGTGCCAGTAGTATAAAGTGGCGAGAGGGACGCTATGGCTACACCTTC.

The sample holds one count of this clonotype. As DNA, the CDR3 is TGTGCCAGCAGCCCTCGGACCCCCGGGACAGGGGGCAGGGGCACTGAAGCTTTCTTT. It encodes CASSPRTPGTGGRGTEAFF. This chain joins TRBV3-1 and TRBJ1-1; 12 bases are shared with TRBD1. The CDR3 totals 19 residues. Germline V gene sequence: CDR1 LGHDT, CDR2 YNNKEL (reference sequence). After removal of 4 bases from V and 4 bases from J, the junction contained 16 bases not matched to a gene.

In this sample, this clonotype turned up a few times. The DNA for the CDR3 is TGCAGTGCGATCGGGGGGACAGAAAACATTCAGTACTTC. Translating gives CSAIGGTENIQYF. The rearrangement links TRBV20-1 to TRBJ2-4; D is tentatively TRBD1 or TRBD2 (7 bases each). Deletions cut 6 bases from V and 5 bases from J, with 14 bases between. Germline assignment: CDR1 DFQATT and CDR2 SNEGSKA (reference sequence). The CDR3 length is 13 residues.

In this sample, this clonotype turned up many times. The chain recombines TRBV2 with TRBJ2-1; D remains ambiguous. CDR1 and CDR2 from the germline V gene are SNHLY and FYNNEI. The CDR3 runs 13 residues. CDR3 residues: CAPYASSYNEQFF. CDR3 sequence (DNA): TGTGCTCCTTACGCAAGCTCCTACAATGAGCAGTTCTTC. The whole variable domain, filled in from reference TRBV2 and TRBJ2-1, reads EPEVTQTPSHQVTQMGQEVILRCVPISNHLYFYWYRQILGQKVEFLVSFYNNEISEKSEIFDDQFSVERPDGSNFTLKIRSTKLEDSAMYFCAPYASSYNEQFFGPGTRLTVL.

A few counts support this clonotype. The chain has TRBV4-1 and TRBJ1-2; possibly TRBD1 for D (5 bases). The CDR3 runs to 12 residues. Between the trimmed V and J ends, which lost 0 bases and 7 bases, there was a span of 6 bases. The germline gives CDR1 MGHRA, CDR2 YSYEKL. The CDR3 DNA follows: TGCGCCAGCAGCCAAGACAGGGCTGGCTACACCTTC. Translating gives CASSQDRAGYTF.

This clonotype was seen repeatedly, ten times or more. The chain carries TRBV11-2 and TRBJ2-3, with D unresolved. The CDR3 contains 12 residues. Trimming stripped 0 bases from V and 4 bases from J, with 2 bases between. The V gene's germline CDR1 is SGHAT and CDR2 FQNNGV. The CDR3 DNA reads as TGTGCCAGCAGCTTAGAGGCAGATACGCAGTATTTT. This encodes CASSLEADTQYF.

This clonotype was recorded at least ten times. The J gene is TRBJ2-7, the V gene TRBV7-9; TRBD1 agrees at 9 bases. V lost 8 bases to trimming and J lost 3 bases; unmatched junction nucleotides: 5. This CDR3 is 13 amino acids long. The germline V gene has CDR1 SEHNR and CDR2 FQNEAQ (reference sequence). CDR3 coding DNA: TGTGCCAGCGAGGGACAGGGTAGCTACGAGCAGTACTTC. This gives the protein CASEGQGSYEQYF. Filled out from reference TRBV7-9 and TRBJ2-7, the complete variable domain reads DTGVSQNPRHKITKRGQNVTFRCDPISEHNRLYWYRQTLGQGPEFLTYFQNEAQLEKSRLLSDRFSAERPKGSFSTLEIQRTEQGDSAMYLCASEGQGSYEQYFGPGTRLTVT.

V and J are TRBV12-3 or TRBV12-4 and TRBJ1-6; the D is unclear. The CDR3 sequence is 16 residues long. Trimming shortened V by 6 bases and J by 0 bases, and 12 bases separated the two germline ends. The CDR3 nucleotides read TGTGCCAGCAGCCATCAACATAGCTCCTATAATTCACCCCTCCACTTT. This sequence encodes CASSHQHSSYNSPLHF.

This clonotype was found a few times. The chain carries TRBV30 and TRBJ1-2; 8 nucleotides agree with TRBD1. Germline V gene lookup returns CDR1 GTSNPN and CDR2 SVGIG (reference sequence). CDR3 length equals 13 residues. CDR3 DNA sequence: TGTGGCTTTACCCTCCAGGGGGCGGGCGGCTACACCTTC. Translation: CGFTLQGAGGYTF.